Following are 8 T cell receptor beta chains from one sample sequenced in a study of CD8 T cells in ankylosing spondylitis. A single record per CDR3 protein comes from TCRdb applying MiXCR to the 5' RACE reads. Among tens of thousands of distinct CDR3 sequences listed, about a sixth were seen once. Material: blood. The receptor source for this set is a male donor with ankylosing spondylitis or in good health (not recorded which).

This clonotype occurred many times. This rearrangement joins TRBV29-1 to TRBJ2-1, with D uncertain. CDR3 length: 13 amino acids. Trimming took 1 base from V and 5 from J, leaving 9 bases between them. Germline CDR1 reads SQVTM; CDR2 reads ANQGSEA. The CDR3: CSVEGHADNEQFF. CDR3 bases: TGCAGCGTTGAAGGTCATGCCGACAATGAGCAGTTCTTC.

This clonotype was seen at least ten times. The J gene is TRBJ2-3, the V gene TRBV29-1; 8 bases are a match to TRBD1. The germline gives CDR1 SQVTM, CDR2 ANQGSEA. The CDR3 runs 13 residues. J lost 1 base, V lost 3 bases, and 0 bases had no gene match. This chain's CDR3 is CSVEGQGTDTQYF. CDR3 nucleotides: TGCAGCGTTGAGGGACAGGGCACAGATACGCAGTATTTT.

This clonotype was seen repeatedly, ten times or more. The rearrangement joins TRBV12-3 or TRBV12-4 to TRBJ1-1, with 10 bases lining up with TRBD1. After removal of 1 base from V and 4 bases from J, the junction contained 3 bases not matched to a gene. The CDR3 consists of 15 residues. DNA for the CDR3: TGTGCCAGCAGTTTAGGGACAGGGGGGGGCACTGAAGCTTTCTTT. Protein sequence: CASSLGTGGGTEAFF.

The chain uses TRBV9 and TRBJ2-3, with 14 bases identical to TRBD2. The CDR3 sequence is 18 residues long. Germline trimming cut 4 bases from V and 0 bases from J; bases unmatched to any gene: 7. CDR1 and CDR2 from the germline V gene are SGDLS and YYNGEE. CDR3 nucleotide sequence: TGTGCCAGCAGCCCCCGGACTAGCGGGGGGTCTAGCACAGATACGCAGTATTTT. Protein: CASSPRTSGGSSTDTQYF.

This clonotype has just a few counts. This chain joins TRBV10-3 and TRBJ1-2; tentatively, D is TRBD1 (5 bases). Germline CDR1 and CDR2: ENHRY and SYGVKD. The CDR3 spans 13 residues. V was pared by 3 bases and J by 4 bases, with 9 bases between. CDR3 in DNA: TGTGCCATCAGTGACGGGACGACCTATGGCTACACCTTC. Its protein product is CAISDGTTYGYTF.

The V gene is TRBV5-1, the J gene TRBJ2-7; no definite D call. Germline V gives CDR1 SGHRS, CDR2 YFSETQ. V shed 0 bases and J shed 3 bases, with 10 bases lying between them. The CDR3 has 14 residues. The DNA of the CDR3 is TGCGCCAGCAGCTTGGTTCGCAGGAGCTACGAGCAGTACTTC. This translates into CASSLVRRSYEQYF.

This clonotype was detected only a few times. The CDR3 region is CASSPDPRSFYF. The CDR3 DNA reads as TGTGCCAGCAGCCCGGATCCCAGATCCTTTTACTTC. The chain joins TRBV27 to TRBJ2-7; D remains ambiguous. In germline, CDR1 is MNHEY, CDR2 SMNVEV (reference sequence). Trimming pared 6 bases from V and 13 bases from J, leaving 19 bases between. The CDR3 is made up of 12 amino acids.

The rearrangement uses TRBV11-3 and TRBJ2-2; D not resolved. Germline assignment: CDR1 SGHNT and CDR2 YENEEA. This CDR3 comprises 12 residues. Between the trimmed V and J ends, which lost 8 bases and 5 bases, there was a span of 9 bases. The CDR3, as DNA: TGTGCCAGCGGTGACTCTACCGGGGAGCTGTTTTTT. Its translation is CASGDSTGELFF. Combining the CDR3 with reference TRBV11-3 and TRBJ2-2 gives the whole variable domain EAGVVQSPRYKIIEKKQPVAFWCNPISGHNTLYWYLQNLGQGPELLIRYENEEAVDDSQLPKDRFSAERLKGVDSTLKIQPAELGDSAVYLCASGDSTGELFFGEGSRLTVL.